What follows is one T cell receptor (beta chain) and its context. V shed 3 bases and J shed 4 bases, with 15 bases lying between them. Germline CDR1 is MNHEY and CDR2 is SMNVEV (reference sequence). CDR3 length: 15 amino acids. The data stem from a study of blood T cell repertoires in COVID-19. The assay was immunoSEQ multiplex PCR, and TCRdb's table has in-frame clones only and misses some. Of some 400,000 clones listed, 90% were seen once; the top ten hold 6.5% to 7%. Sequencing used peripheral blood. The chain has TRBV27 and TRBJ1-2; TRBD1 is a possible D gene (6 bases). The clonotype was recovered from a man in his late teens or twenties with active or convalescent COVID-19. The chain's CDR3 is CASSFRDRLSYGYTF. The CDR3 bases are TGTGCCAGCAGTTTCCGAGACAGGCTGAGCTATGGCTACACCTTC.